One sample yielded the 2 T cell receptor beta chains listed below, sequenced in a study of breast tumors, draining lymph nodes, adjacent tissues. TCRdb reanalysed the multiplex PCR reads using MiXCR and keeps one entry per CDR3 protein. Among 120,000 to 150,000 distinct CDR3 sequences listed, less than 35% were seen once. Breast cancer patients provided tissue from their axillary draining lymph nodes. The sequencing input was axillary lymph node tissue. Receptor source: a female donor with breast cancer. Some clones in this sample may be carry-over from other donors' samples.

Ten or more counts support this clonotype. The chain couples TRBV5-4 to TRBJ1-2; 7 bases agree with TRBD1. The CDR3 is 13 amino acids. Germline CDR1 is SGHNT and CDR2 is YYREEE (reference sequence). V was clipped by 3 bases and J by 6 bases; unmatched bases: 5. The CDR3 DNA is TGTGCCAGCAGCTCTGGACAGGTTGATGGCTACACCTTC. Amino acids: CASSSGQVDGYTF.

This clonotype was seen repeatedly, ten times or more. The chain carries TRBV6-1 and TRBJ1-6; D is possibly TRBD1 (6 bases). This CDR3 is built from 14 residues. Trimming cost V 7 bases and J 8 bases, with 15 bases left between them. Germline CDR1 and CDR2: MNHNS and SASEGT. The DNA of the CDR3 is TGTGCCAGCACCGAGGGGGGGTGGGATTCACCCCTCCACTTT. This sequence encodes CASTEGGWDSPLHF.